This T cell receptor (beta chain) was captured by sequencing in a study of blood T cell repertoires in COVID-19. About the study: COVID-19 samples collected from the United States, Italy and Spain covered acute and convalescent phases. PBMCs, B-cell-depleted T cells, or T cells were the source of the cDNA or gDNA that made up the material.

Sequenced by immunoSEQ multiplex PCR; TCRdb stores in-frame clones only, minus some. The profile shows about 150,000 clones, roughly 78% of them singletons. The cohort comprised adults aged roughly 18 to 100 years residing in 20 to 30 US areas. Recovered participants had two consecutive negative NP/OP PCR tests, healthcare professional clearance, or symptom resolution. The CDR3 has 14 amino acids. Trimming left V 6 bases short and J 0 bases short, with 14 bases between. Germline V CDR1 and CDR2: GTSNPN, SVGIG (reference sequence). The receptor comes from a woman between 50 and 59 years old who had recovered from COVID-19. The specimen was PBMCs or T cells enriched from blood (not recorded which). This chain links TRBV30 with TRBJ1-2; D ambiguous. The CDR3 DNA reads as TGTGCCTGCGCGCCCCAAGGAGCTAACTATGGCTACACCTTC. Protein sequence: CACAPQGANYGYTF.